This TCR beta chain stems from a study of T cell responses to AZD1222 COVID-19 vaccine. Study results and limitations: Seropositivity was recorded at baseline in only a handful of AZD1222 recipients. Spike-specific TCR breadth and depth went up after people got two AZD1222 doses. Targeting of unmutated variant regions was reportedly seen in nearly half of spike-specific TCRs. Clonal diversity may have been underestimated in mostly white British donors.

Libraries were prepared by immunoSEQ multiplex PCR; TCRdb keeps only in-frame clonotypes and omits some of them. There are 150,000 or so clones in the sample; more than 85% occur only once, and 1.4% to 1.5% lies in the top ten. Germline-derived CDR1 and CDR2 are LNHNV and YYDKDF (reference sequence). The V and J ends lost 1 base and 3 bases respectively, with 1 base between them. The CDR3 contains 12 residues. Turning to this clone: The antigen remains undetermined.

This sample comprised peripheral blood, obtained on day 0 of AZD1222 vaccination. V and J are TRBV15 and TRBJ2-1; D is uncertain. This clonotype was obtained from an adult in good health. CDR3 sequence (DNA): TGTGCCACCAGCAGAGGCTACAATGAGCAGTTCTTC. Its translation: CATSRGYNEQFF.